This is a list of T cell receptor beta chains from one sample in a study of beta chain features in type 1 diabetes. Measured with immunoSEQ multiplex PCR; TCRdb has only the in-frame clones, and not every one. The table lists about 250,000 clones, 11% to 15% of them singletons, with around 0.03% in the top ten. Sample: naive CD4+ T cells from blood. The receptors stem from a woman aged 40-49 years in good health. Each CDR3 is given with its conserved first and last residue. D genes are given only for firm matches. Not all rows give a size; the values are once, few, many and, for expanded clones, a class.

d_call	v_call	clone_size	j_call	cdr3_aa	cdr3_nt
NA	TRBV5-1	few	TRBJ2-5	CASSTTGLQETQYF	TGCGCCAGCAGCACTACTGGACTTCAAGAGACCCAGTACTTC
TRBD1	TRBV5-1	NA	TRBJ1-2	CASSLGIDRGGGYTF	TGCGCCAGCAGCTTGGGAATCGACAGGGGAGGTGGCTACACCTTC
TRBD1	TRBV7-2	NA	TRBJ2-2	CASSPGQGISGELFF	TGTGCCAGCAGCCCGGGACAGGGAATCTCCGGGGAGCTGTTTTTT
NA	TRBV2	few	TRBJ2-1	CASKTGTTYNEQFF	TGTGCCAGCAAGACCGGGACAACCTACAATGAGCAGTTCTTC
TRBD1	TRBV16	NA	TRBJ1-5	CASSPQGSGQPQHF	TGTGCCAGCAGCCCACAGGGGTCCGGTCAGCCCCAGCATTTT
TRBD1	TRBV7-9	few	TRBJ1-1	CASSLPGGQGNSKVTFF	TGTGCCAGCAGCTTACCCGGGGGACAGGGGAATTCAAAGGTCACTTTCTTT
NA	TRBV21-1	NA	TRBJ1-2	CASSYDAYSGIGYTF	TGTGCCAGCAGCTATGACGCGTACTCAGGGATTGGCTACACCTTC
NA	TRBV6-5	NA	TRBJ2-1	CASRIGRGGNEQFF	TGTGCCAGCAGGATCGGAAGGGGGGGGAATGAGCAGTTCTTC
NA	TRBV28	NA	TRBJ1-5	CASNPQGRVGPQHF	TGTGCCAGCAACCCCCAGGGTCGGGTCGGGCCCCAGCATTTT
NA	TRBV27	few	TRBJ1-1	CASTDRSNTEAFF	TGTGCCAGCACCGACAGGAGTAACACTGAAGCTTTCTTT
NA	TRBV18	few	TRBJ2-7	CASSPGTVQDEQYF	TGTGCCAGCTCACCAGGCACAGTCCAAGACGAGCAGTACTTC
NA	TRBV7-9	NA	TRBJ2-7	CASSNRAVSYEQYF	TGTGCCAGCAGCAACCGTGCAGTGTCCTACGAGCAGTACTTC
NA	TRBV4-2	many	TRBJ2-2	CASSQDQRSELFF	TGTGCCAGCAGCCAAGATCAACGGTCGGAGCTGTTTTTT
TRBD1	TRBV5-1	NA	TRBJ1-5	CASSLRQGAQPQHF	TGCGCCAGCAGCTTACGACAGGGGGCTCAGCCCCAGCATTTT
NA	TRBV5-1	few	TRBJ2-7	CASSLSFGGYEQYF	TGCGCCAGCAGCTTGTCTTTTGGCGGCTACGAGCAGTACTTC
TRBD1	TRBV10-1	NA	TRBJ1-1	CASSLQRGQGNTEAFF	TGCGCCAGCAGTCTTCAGCGGGGACAGGGGAACACTGAAGCTTTCTTT
TRBD2	TRBV20-1	few	TRBJ2-1	CSANTGGKSFF	TGCAGTGCTAATACGGGGGGGAAGAGTTTCTTC
TRBD1	TRBV18	few	TRBJ2-1	CASSPPQADREKFF	TGTGCCAGCTCACCACCACAAGCCGACAGGGAGAAGTTCTTC
NA	TRBV5-1	few	TRBJ1-4	CASSLDPNEKLFF	TGCGCCAGCAGCTTGGATCCGAATGAAAAACTGTTTTTT
NA	TRBV7-2	few	TRBJ2-3	CASSTRGVDTQYF	TGTGCCAGCAGCACCAGGGGAGTGGATACGCAGTATTTT
TRBD1	TRBV29-1	few	TRBJ1-2	CSVESRGYGYTF	TGCAGCGTTGAATCCAGGGGGTATGGCTACACCTTC
NA	TRBV18	NA	TRBJ1-2	CASSPQELGADVGYTF	TGTGCCAGCTCACCCCAGGAGCTGGGGGCTGACGTTGGCTACACCTTC
NA	TRBV2	once	TRBJ2-7	CASSLGLRNMGEQYF	TGTGCCAGCAGCCTCGGACTGCGCAACATGGGCGAGCAGTACTTC
NA	TRBV6-6	few	TRBJ2-5	CASSYSRLERTQYF	TGTGCCAGCAGTTACTCAAGACTAGAGAGAACCCAGTACTTC
TRBD1	TRBV5-1	NA	TRBJ2-7	CASSRPGQGGEQYF	TGCGCCAGCAGCCGACCGGGACAGGGTGGCGAGCAGTACTTC
NA	TRBV28	few	TRBJ1-1	CASSSESGVWTEAFF	TGTGCCAGCAGTTCGGAATCGGGGGTTTGGACTGAAGCTTTCTTT
NA	TRBV19	NA	TRBJ2-1	CASSRGTNYNEQFF	TGTGCCAGTAGTAGAGGCACAAACTACAATGAGCAGTTCTTC
NA	TRBV6-1	NA	TRBJ2-7	CASSEEGQYF	TGTGCCAGCAGTGAGGAGGGGCAGTACTTC
TRBD1	TRBV7-2	NA	TRBJ2-5	CASSLGRLGGLTETQYF	TGTGCCAGCAGCCTTGGCCGCCTAGGGGGCCTTACGGAGACCCAGTACTTC
TRBD1	TRBV5-1	NA	TRBJ2-7	CASSQWRGQGANEQYF	TGCGCCAGCAGCCAATGGAGGGGACAGGGGGCTAACGAGCAGTACTTC
NA	TRBV5-6	NA	TRBJ2-3	CASSLEGSVNTQYF	TGTGCCAGCAGCTTGGAGGGGTCAGTCAATACGCAGTATTTT
TRBD2	TRBV4-1	NA	TRBJ2-3	CASSQEGSGGFTDTQYF	TGCGCCAGCAGCCAAGAGGGCAGCGGGGGATTCACAGATACGCAGTATTTT
NA	TRBV2	NA	TRBJ1-5	CASRPDSGGNQPQHF	TGTGCCAGCAGGCCCGACTCAGGGGGCAATCAGCCCCAGCATTTT
TRBD1	TRBV18	NA	TRBJ1-1	CASSPPGGGTEAFF	TGTGCCAGCTCACCCCCAGGGGGCGGAACTGAAGCTTTCTTT
TRBD2	TRBV27	NA	TRBJ2-7	CASSETSGGIYEQYF	TGTGCCAGCAGTGAAACTAGCGGGGGGATCTACGAGCAGTACTTC
TRBD1	TRBV4-2	many	TRBJ1-1	CASSQYPQGYSTEAFF	TGTGCCAGCAGCCAATACCCACAGGGGTATTCCACTGAAGCTTTCTTT
TRBD2	TRBV2	few	TRBJ2-3	CASSSGTSGLRDTQYF	TGTGCCAGCAGCTCCGGGACTAGCGGCCTCCGCGATACGCAGTATTTT
NA	TRBV5-4	few	TRBJ2-7	CASSTRGPSSHEQYF	TGTGCCAGCAGCACCAGGGGCCCGTCCTCCCACGAGCAGTACTTC
NA	TRBV18	NA	TRBJ1-2	CASSLIDRTNYGYTF	TGTGCCAGCTCACTAATTGACAGGACTAACTATGGCTACACCTTC
TRBD1	TRBV5-1	NA	TRBJ2-2	CACRWTGRATTGELFF	TGCGCCTGTCGGTGGACAGGCCGCGCGACCACCGGGGAGCTGTTTTTT
TRBD1	TRBV11-2	NA	TRBJ2-5	CASSLGQGQETQYF	TGTGCCAGCAGCCTGGGACAGGGACAAGAGACCCAGTACTTC
NA	TRBV11-2	NA	TRBJ2-7	CASSLGSVRGYEQYF	TGTGCCAGCAGCTTAGGGTCAGTCAGGGGCTACGAGCAGTACTTC